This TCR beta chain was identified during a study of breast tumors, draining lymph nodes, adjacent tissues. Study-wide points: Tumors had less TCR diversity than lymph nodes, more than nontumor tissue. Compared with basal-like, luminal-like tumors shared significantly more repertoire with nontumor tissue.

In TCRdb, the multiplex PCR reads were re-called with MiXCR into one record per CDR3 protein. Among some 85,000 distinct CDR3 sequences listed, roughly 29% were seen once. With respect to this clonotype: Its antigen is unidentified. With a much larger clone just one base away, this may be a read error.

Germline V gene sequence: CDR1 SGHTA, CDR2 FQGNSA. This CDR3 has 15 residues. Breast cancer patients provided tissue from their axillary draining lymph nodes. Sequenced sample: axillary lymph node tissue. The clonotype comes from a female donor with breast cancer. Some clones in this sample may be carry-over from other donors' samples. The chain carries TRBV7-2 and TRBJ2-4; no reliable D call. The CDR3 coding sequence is TGTGCCAGCAGCCCCGCGGTTAGAGCCGAAAACATTCAGAACTTC. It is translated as CASSPAVRAENIQNF.